A single sample gave rise to the 21 T cell receptor beta chains below, sequenced in a study of identical twins. Each CDR3 protein is one row after TCRdb ran MiXCR on the 5' RACE reads. The sample holds about 570,000 distinct CDR3 sequences; 9.5% to 10% are singletons and the top ten take 2.5% to 3.5%. These records were also assigned to another study, of yellow fever vaccine responses in identical twins.

The sample taken for sequencing was PBMCs. These receptor sequences come from a woman in her late teens or twenties in good health.

The table lists this clonotype with many counts. The chain uses TRBV20-1 and TRBJ2-2, with D possibly being TRBD1 (5 bases). The CDR3 is 15 amino acids. V was shortened by 4 bases and J by 4 bases, with 16 bases between the two germline ends. Per germline, CDR1 DFQATT and CDR2 SNEGSKA (reference sequence). The CDR3 is CSATPYQGGTGELFF. DNA of the CDR3: TGCAGTGCTACTCCTTATCAGGGCGGCACCGGGGAGCTGTTTTTT.

There are many counts of this clonotype. V usage is TRBV6-2 or TRBV6-3 and J usage is TRBJ2-7; D might be TRBD2 (5 bases). The CDR3 is made up of 13 amino acids. CDR1 is MNHEY, CDR2 SVGEGT, per germline. V lost 5 bases, J lost 2 bases, and 10 bases lay in between. CDR3 sequence reads: CASSNTGTYEQYF. Here the CDR3 DNA reads TGTGCCAGCAGTAACACCGGGACCTACGAGCAGTACTTC.

The chain recombines TRBV7-2 with TRBJ2-7; 7 nucleotides agree with TRBD2. V was clipped by 3 bases and J by 4 bases; unmatched bases: 6. The CDR3 runs to 14 residues. The germline CDR1 and CDR2 sequences are SGHTA and FQGNSA. The CDR3 sequence: CASSLSLGGYEQYF. As DNA, the CDR3 is TGTGCCAGCAGCTTGAGTTTGGGAGGGTACGAGCAGTACTTC.

This clonotype came up many times. V usage is TRBV27 and J usage is TRBJ2-1; 8 bases agree with TRBD2. V shed 4 bases and J 5 bases; nucleotides not matched to a gene: 13. The V gene's germline CDR1 is MNHEY and CDR2 SMNVEV (reference sequence). The CDR3 has 17 residues. CDR3 region: CASSSPFSERGNNEQFF. CDR3 coding DNA: TGTGCCAGCAGTTCCCCCTTTAGCGAGCGGGGGAACAATGAGCAGTTCTTC.

CDR3 amino acids: CASGLTENTGELFF. CDR3 DNA sequence: TGTGCCAGCGGATTGACAGAAAACACCGGGGAGCTGTTTTTT. The genes are TRBV28 and TRBJ2-2, with D possibly matching TRBD1 (5 bases). This CDR3 comprises 14 residues. Trimming cost V 8 bases and J 2 bases, with 12 bases left between them. The germline V gene has CDR1 MDHEN and CDR2 SYDVKM.

This clonotype has at least ten counts. The rearrangement links TRBV28 to TRBJ1-1; D unresolved. Germline CDR1 reads MDHEN; CDR2 reads SYDVKM. V was trimmed by 8 bases and J by 2 bases, leaving 15 bases between them. CDR3 length equals 14 residues. The CDR3 here is CASSFRRFNTEAFF. The CDR3, as DNA: TGTGCCAGCTCCTTTAGGAGGTTTAACACTGAAGCTTTCTTT.

The table lists this clonotype with a count of one. The V gene is TRBV7-3, the J gene TRBJ2-7, with TRBD2 as a possible D gene (5 bases). Germline V lookup: CDR1 SGHTA, CDR2 FQGTGA. The V and J ends lost 5 bases and 6 bases respectively, with 14 bases between them. This CDR3 region has 13 residues. The CDR3 reads CASSLLSGVEQYF. The CDR3 DNA reads TGTGCCAGCAGCCTCCTCTCCGGGGTCGAGCAGTACTTC.

This clonotype was seen ten or more times. This sequence joins TRBV12-3 or TRBV12-4 and TRBJ2-1, with D tentatively TRBD2 (5 bases). This CDR3 region has 14 residues. Trimming cost V 3 bases and J 8 bases, with 14 bases left between them. CDR3 in DNA: TGTGCCAGCAGTTTTGGACGGGATTTTTATGAGCAGTTCTTC. Translation: CASSFGRDFYEQFF.

This clonotype was seen more than once but under ten times. This chain's CDR3 is CASSYMGSGGKTSYEQYF. The CDR3 nucleotides read TGTGCCAGCAGTTATATGGGGAGCGGGGGGAAAACCTCCTACGAGCAGTACTTC. The chain carries TRBV28 and TRBJ2-7; TRBD2 aligns across 9 bases. The junction had 13 bases not matched to a gene; V was cut back by 4 bases and J by 0 bases. This CDR3 is built from 18 residues. The germline V gene has CDR1 MDHEN and CDR2 SYDVKM.

The V and J genes are TRBV12-3 or TRBV12-4 and TRBJ2-3; TRBD1 agrees at 9 bases. This CDR3 is built from 18 residues. With V trimmed by 0 bases and J by 2 bases, 9 bases remained unmatched. For the CDR3, the DNA is TGTGCCAGCAGTTTAGCGCGGACAGGGGTCTTCCTCACAGATACGCAGTATTTT. This translates into CASSLARTGVFLTDTQYF.

This clonotype was detected only a few times. The chain uses TRBV4-1 and TRBJ2-1; D not certain. The germline V and J ends were trimmed by 1 base and 7 bases, with 20 bases remaining between them. The CDR3 sequence is 17 residues long. Germline CDR1 is MGHRA and CDR2 is YSYEKL. The CDR3 DNA reads as TGCGCCAGCAGCCAAGTTGGCGCGTCCGACCGGTGGAATGAGCAGTTCTTC. Translated, it gives CASSQVGASDRWNEQFF.

The J gene is TRBJ1-5, the V gene TRBV28; possible D gene TRBD1, 6 bases. This CDR3 region has 14 residues. The germline V gene has CDR1 MDHEN and CDR2 SYDVKM. Trimming left V 6 bases short and J 5 bases short, with 14 bases between. The chain's CDR3 is CASRVRQEYQPQHF. CDR3 sequence (DNA): TGTGCCAGCAGGGTGAGACAGGAATATCAGCCCCAGCATTTT.

This clonotype showed up just a few times. V is TRBV2 and J is TRBJ2-4, with D uncertain. The CDR3 has 12 residues. V gave up 6 bases and J gave up 8 bases, with 11 bases separating them. CDR1 SNHLY and CDR2 FYNNEI come from the germline V gene. CDR3 loop: CASRGDEDIQYF. CDR3 nucleotide sequence: TGTGCCAGCAGGGGTGACGAGGACATTCAGTACTTC.

In its sample, this clonotype was seen many times. The chain joins TRBV10-1 to TRBJ1-2, with unresolved D. This CDR3 is 13 amino acids long. Germline V CDR1 and CDR2: WNHNN, SYGVQD (reference sequence). V dropped 2 bases and J dropped 4 bases, with 8 bases sitting between them. In nucleotides, the CDR3 is TGCGCCAGCAGTGAGAGGAGCAGCTATGGCTACACCTTC. Its translation is CASSERSSYGYTF.

There are a few counts of this clonotype. This chain links TRBV7-2 with TRBJ2-7, with 14 positions matching TRBD2. Looked up from germline, CDR1 is SGHTA and CDR2 is FQGNSA. The CDR3 extends over 17 amino acids. V lost 5 bases and J lost 4; bases outside the gene matches: 10. As DNA, the CDR3 is TGTGCCAGCAGCCCCTGGACTAGCGGGAGGACAATGTACGAGCAGTACTTC. It specifies CASSPWTSGRTMYEQYF.

This clonotype was detected only a few times. V usage is TRBV7-6 and J usage is TRBJ2-1; possibly TRBD1 for D (6 bases). The CDR3 loop spans 16 amino acids. Germline V gene sequence: CDR1 SGHVS, CDR2 FNYEAQ. V was pared by 1 base and J by 5 bases, with 15 bases between. The CDR3 protein is CASSLGPGAKDNEQFF. Written as DNA, the CDR3 is TGTGCCAGCAGCTTAGGGCCAGGGGCGAAAGACAATGAGCAGTTCTTC.

This clonotype was detected ten times or more. The rearrangement links TRBV24-1 to TRBJ2-1, with TRBD1 identical over 10 bases. V trimming: 7 bases; J trimming: 10 bases; junction bases outside the gene matches: 15. Germline V lookup: CDR1 KGHDR, CDR2 SFDVKD. This CDR3 has 16 amino acids. The CDR3 DNA follows: TGTGCCACCAGCGAGGGGGGACAGGGGCTCGGGGGGGAGCAGTTCTTC. Translated, it gives CATSEGGQGLGGEQFF.

The sample holds many counts of this clonotype. The chain recombines TRBV6-1 with TRBJ1-2, with TRBD1 matching over 9 bases. V shed 10 bases and J 4 bases; nucleotides not matched to a gene: 10. This CDR3 has 14 amino acids. Per the germline V gene, CDR1 is MNHNS and CDR2 is SASEGT. The CDR3 region has the DNA TGTGCCACCGCTACGGGACAGGGAACCTATGGCTACACCTTC. It encodes CATATGQGTYGYTF.

In this sample, this clonotype turned up many times. The chain joins TRBV6-2 or TRBV6-3 to TRBJ1-1; 7 nucleotides match TRBD1. This CDR3 is 15 amino acids long. With V trimmed by 5 bases and J by 2 bases, 8 bases remained unmatched. CDR1 MNHEY and CDR2 SVGEGT come from the germline V gene. DNA for the CDR3: TGTGCCAGCAGTCCCGCGGACAGGTTCAACACTGAAGCTTTCTTT. Protein sequence: CASSPADRFNTEAFF.

This chain uses TRBV4-3 with TRBJ2-5, with 7 bases lining up with TRBD1. The CDR3 has 14 amino acids. Germline lookup yields CDR1 LGHNA and CDR2 YSLEER. V lost 3 bases, J lost 0 bases, and 1 base stayed unmatched. The CDR3 loop reads CASSQTGHQETQYF. The CDR3 DNA reads TGCGCCAGCAGCCAGACAGGGCACCAAGAGACCCAGTACTTC.

The chain recombines TRBV5-1 with TRBJ2-1, with no clear D. The CDR3 runs 13 residues. The germline V gene encodes CDR1 SGHRS and CDR2 YFSETQ. Deletions cut 0 bases from V and 10 bases from J, with 11 bases between. CDR3 sequence reads: CASSLAASGEQFF. The CDR3 region has the DNA TGCGCCAGCAGCTTGGCGGCTTCCGGAGAGCAGTTCTTC.